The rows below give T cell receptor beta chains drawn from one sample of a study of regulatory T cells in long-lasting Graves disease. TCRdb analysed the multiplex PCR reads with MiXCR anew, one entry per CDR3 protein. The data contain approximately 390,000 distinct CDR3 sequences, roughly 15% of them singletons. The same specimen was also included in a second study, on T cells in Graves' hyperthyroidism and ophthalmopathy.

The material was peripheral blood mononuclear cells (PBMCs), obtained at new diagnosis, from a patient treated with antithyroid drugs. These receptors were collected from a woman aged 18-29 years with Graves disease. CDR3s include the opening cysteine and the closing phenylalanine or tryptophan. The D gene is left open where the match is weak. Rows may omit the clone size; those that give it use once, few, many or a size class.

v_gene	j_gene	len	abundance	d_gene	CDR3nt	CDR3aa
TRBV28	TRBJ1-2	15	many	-	TGTGCCAGCAGTTTATGGTCAAAAGGGTTCAGGGGCTACACCTTC	CASSLWSKGFRGYTF
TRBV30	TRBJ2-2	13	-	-	TGTGCCTCCACGCCGGTTATCACCGGGGAGCTGTTTTTT	CASTPVITGELFF
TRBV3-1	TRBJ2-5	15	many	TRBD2	TGTGCCAGCCGGGAGGCGGGGGGGAACCAAGAGACCCAGTACTTC	CASREAGGNQETQYF
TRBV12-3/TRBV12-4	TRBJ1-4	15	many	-	TGTGCCAGCAGTTTTCGCGGCGGTTTGGCATCGGAACTGTTTTTT	CASSFRGGLASELFF
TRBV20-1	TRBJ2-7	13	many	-	TGCAGTGCCCCAGGGGGGCTTCGGGACGAGCAGTACTTC	CSAPGGLRDEQYF
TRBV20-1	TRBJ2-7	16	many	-	TGCAGTGCTAGAGATGTGGGGCGGACTGGGGGCGGGGAGCAGTACTTC	CSARDVGRTGGGEQYF
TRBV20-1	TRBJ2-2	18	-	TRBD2	TGCAGTGCTCGACCCGGGGGGACTAGCGGGGACTTATCCGGGGAGCTGTTTTTT	CSARPGGTSGDLSGELFF
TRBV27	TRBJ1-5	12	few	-	TGTGCCAGCGGGGGGGGCTCCGGGCCCCAGCATTTT	CASGGGSGPQHF
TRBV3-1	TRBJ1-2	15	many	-	TGTGCCAGCAGCCAAGATCATTCCGGGGGCTATGGCTACACCTTC	CASSQDHSGGYGYTF
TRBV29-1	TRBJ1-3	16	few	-	TGCAGCGCCGGGCCTCTGAGGGGTTTTTCCGGAAACACCATATATTTT	CSAGPLRGFSGNTIYF
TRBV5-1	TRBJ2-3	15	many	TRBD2	TGCGCCAGCAGCTTGGGGCGGGGGGGCCTTGATACGCAGTATTTT	CASSLGRGGLDTQYF
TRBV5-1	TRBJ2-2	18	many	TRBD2	TGCGCCAGCAGCTTGGGGGGCCGGGACTACGCCTACACCGGGGAGCTGTTTTTT	CASSLGGRDYAYTGELFF
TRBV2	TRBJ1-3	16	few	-	TGTGCCAGCAGTACTCGGAACAGGCCCTCTGGAAACACCATATATTTT	CASSTRNRPSGNTIYF
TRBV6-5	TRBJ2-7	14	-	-	TGTGCCAGCAGTTACAATTCGGGAGCCTACGAGCAGTACTTC	CASSYNSGAYEQYF
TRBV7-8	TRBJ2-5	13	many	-	TGTGCCAGCAGACCCCGGGTGGGAGAGACCCAGTACTTC	CASRPRVGETQYF
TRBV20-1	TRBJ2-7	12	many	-	TGCAGTGCTAGATTTGGGGGAGGCGAGCAGTACTTC	CSARFGGGEQYF
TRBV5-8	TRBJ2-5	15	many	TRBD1	TGTGCCAGCAGCCAAAGACAGGGGACAGGAGAGACCCAGTACTTC	CASSQRQGTGETQYF
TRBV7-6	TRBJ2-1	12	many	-	TGTGCCAGCAGTGGGGACCACAATGAGCAGTTCTTC	CASSGDHNEQFF
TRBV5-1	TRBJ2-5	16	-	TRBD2	TGCGCCAGCAGCTCAGGACTAGCGGGGGTCCAAGAGACCCAGTACTTC	CASSSGLAGVQETQYF
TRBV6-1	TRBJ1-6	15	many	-	TGTGCCAGCAGTGAATATGGGGCCGCGAATTCACCCCTCCACTTT	CASSEYGAANSPLHF
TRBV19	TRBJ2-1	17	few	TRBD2	TGTGCCAGTAGTATTCCTCTAGCGGTCCTTACCTACAATGAGCAGTTCTTC	CASSIPLAVLTYNEQFF
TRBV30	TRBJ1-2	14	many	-	TGTGCCTGGAGTATGGCTGGGGCTAACTATGGCTACACCTTC	CAWSMAGANYGYTF
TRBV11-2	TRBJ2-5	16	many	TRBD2	TGTGCCAGCAGCGCACTAGCGGGGGGGATCCAAGAGACCCAGTACTTC	CASSALAGGIQETQYF
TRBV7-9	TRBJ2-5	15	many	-	TGTGCCAGCAGCCCGAAACACCAGTACCAAGAGACCCAGTACTTC	CASSPKHQYQETQYF
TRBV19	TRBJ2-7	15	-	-	TGTGCCACCTACAACAGGGATTCGAGCTCCTACGAGCAGTACTTC	CATYNRDSSSYEQYF
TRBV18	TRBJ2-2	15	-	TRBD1	TGTGCCAGCTCACGGACAGGGGGCGCAGCCGGGGAGCTGTTTTTT	CASSRTGGAAGELFF
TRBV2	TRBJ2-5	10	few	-	TGTGCCAGCCCCGGTTGGACCCAGTACTTC	CASPGWTQYF
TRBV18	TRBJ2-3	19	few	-	TGTGCCAGCTCACCCGTCACCGGGACATTTAATGTAAGCACAGATACGCAGTATTTT	CASSPVTGTFNVSTDTQYF
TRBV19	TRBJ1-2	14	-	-	TGTGCCAGTAGTATCGGACGGGCTAACTATGGCTACCCCTTC	CASSIGRANYGYPF
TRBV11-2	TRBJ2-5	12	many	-	TGTGCCAGCAGTTCCGCGGCAGAGACCCAGTACTTC	CASSSAAETQYF
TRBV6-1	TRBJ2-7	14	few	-	TGTGCCAGCAGAGAGGCATATGGCACCTACGAGCAGTACTTC	CASREAYGTYEQYF
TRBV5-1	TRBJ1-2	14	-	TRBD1	TGCGCCAGCAGCCCGGAGACAGGGTCCGAAGGCTACACCTTC	CASSPETGSEGYTF
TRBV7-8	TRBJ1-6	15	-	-	TGTGCCAGCAGCTTAGGAATGGGTGGAGTGTCACCCCTCCACTTT	CASSLGMGGVSPLHF
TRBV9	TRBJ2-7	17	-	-	TGTGCCAGCAGCGCACGAGCCGGGACTCGTACCTCCCACGAGCAGTACTTC	CASSARAGTRTSHEQYF
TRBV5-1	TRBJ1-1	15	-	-	TGCGCCAGCAGTTTATCGGACAGCATGAACACTGAAGCTTTCTTT	CASSLSDSMNTEAFF
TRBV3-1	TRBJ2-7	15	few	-	TGTGCCAGCAGCCAAGACGGGGGTTTTAAGGACGAGCAGTACTTC	CASSQDGGFKDEQYF
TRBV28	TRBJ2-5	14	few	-	TGTGCCAGCAGTTTGGGGGGACCCCAAGAGACCCAGTACTTC	CASSLGGPQETQYF
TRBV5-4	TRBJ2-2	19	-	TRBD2	TGTGCCAGCAGCTTGCCTACTAGCGGGGGACCTCAATACACCGGGGAGCTGTTTTTT	CASSLPTSGGPQYTGELFF
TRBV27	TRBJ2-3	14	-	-	TGTGCCAGCAGTAGGAGGCTAGTCACAGATACGCAGTATTTT	CASSRRLVTDTQYF
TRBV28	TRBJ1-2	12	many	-	TGTGCCAGCAGTACCGTATACGATGGCTACACCTTC	CASSTVYDGYTF
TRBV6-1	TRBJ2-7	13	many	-	TGTGCCAGCAGACGCGGTGGTCGGTACGAGCAGTACTTC	CASRRGGRYEQYF
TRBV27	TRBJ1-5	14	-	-	TGTGCCAGCAGTTCCCCGGGAGCAAATCAGCCCCAGCATTTT	CASSSPGANQPQHF